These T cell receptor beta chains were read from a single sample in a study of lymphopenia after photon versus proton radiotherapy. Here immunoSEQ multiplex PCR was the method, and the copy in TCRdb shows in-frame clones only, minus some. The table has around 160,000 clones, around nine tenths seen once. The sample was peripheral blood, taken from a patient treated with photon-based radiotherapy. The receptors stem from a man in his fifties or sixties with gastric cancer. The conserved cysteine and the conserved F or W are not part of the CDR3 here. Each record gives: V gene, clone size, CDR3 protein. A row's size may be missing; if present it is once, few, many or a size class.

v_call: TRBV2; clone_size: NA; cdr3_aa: AIHILGGTNTGELF
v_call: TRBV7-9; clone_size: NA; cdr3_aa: ASSLGGQGSEKLF
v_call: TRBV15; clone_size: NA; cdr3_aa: ATSRGDGGGELF
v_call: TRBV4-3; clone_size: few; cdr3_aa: ASSQEISETQY
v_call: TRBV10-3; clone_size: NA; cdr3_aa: AISEWQGGTMNTEAF
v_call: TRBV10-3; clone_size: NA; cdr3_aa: AISRGITDTQY
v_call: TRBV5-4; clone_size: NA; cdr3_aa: ASSPPGTSGSYETQY
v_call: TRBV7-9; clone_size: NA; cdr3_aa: ASTVEGIISGYT
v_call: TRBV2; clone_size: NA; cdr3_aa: ASKGAGGWSTGELF
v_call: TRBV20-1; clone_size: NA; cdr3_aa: SARDDRDYT
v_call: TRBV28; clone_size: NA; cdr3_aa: ASSPGGTPFQQY
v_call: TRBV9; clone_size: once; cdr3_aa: ASSTDNEQF
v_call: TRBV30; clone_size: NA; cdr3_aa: AWSVQGAQPQH
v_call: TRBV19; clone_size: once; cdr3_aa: ASYGKGWTEAF
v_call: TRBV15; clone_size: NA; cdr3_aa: ATSRAGPSTDTQY
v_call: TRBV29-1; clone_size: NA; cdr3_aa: SVEDGLGGTDTQY
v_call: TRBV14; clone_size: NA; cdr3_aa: ASSQDGTLNTGELF
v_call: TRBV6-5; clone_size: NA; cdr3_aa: ASSLSPTNEKLF
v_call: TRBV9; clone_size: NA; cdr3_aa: ASSPQISSYNEQF
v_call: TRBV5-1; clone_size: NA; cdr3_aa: ASSLEGGEETQY
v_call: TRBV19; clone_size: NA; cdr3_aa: ASSPSGGLTGYT
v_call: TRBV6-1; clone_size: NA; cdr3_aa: ASSREPGEYGYT
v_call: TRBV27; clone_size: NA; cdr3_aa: ASSFRVGGNQPQH
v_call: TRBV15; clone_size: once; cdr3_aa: ATSREGPLTGELF
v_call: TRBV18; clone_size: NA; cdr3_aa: ASSPARGRIDTQY
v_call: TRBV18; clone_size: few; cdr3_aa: ASSPGHRYEQY
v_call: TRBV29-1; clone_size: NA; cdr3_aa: SVGVGPADDTQY
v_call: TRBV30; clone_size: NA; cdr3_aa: AWSIGTGQPQH
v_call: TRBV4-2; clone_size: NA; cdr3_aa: ASSHTGSGSTEAF
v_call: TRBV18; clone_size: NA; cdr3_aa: ASSPAQRGYEQY
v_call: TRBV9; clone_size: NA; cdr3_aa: ASTLAGGGGGEQF
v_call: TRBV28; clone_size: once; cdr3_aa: ASSSQGDGGNTIY